The 24 T cell receptor beta chains below all came from one sample that was sequenced in a study of T cells after yellow fever vaccination. TCRdb redid the calling of the 5' RACE reads with MiXCR, one entry per CDR3 protein. Of around 47,000 distinct CDR3 sequences listed, under 8% are singletons. The sample consisted of CD8+ T cells not binding an NS4B(214-222) dextramer, sorted from PBMCs, taken 45 days after the yellow fever booster vaccination. The receptors shown here come from a man aged 25 to 40 who received the YFV17D yellow fever vaccine.

In its sample, this clonotype was seen many times. V usage is TRBV12-3 or TRBV12-4 and J usage is TRBJ2-2; D perhaps matches TRBD1 (5 bases). V was trimmed by 3 bases and J by 5 bases, leaving 7 bases between them. The CDR3 contains 13 residues. The CDR3, as DNA: TGTGCCAGCAGTTTTCAGGGAACCGGGGAGCTGTTTTTT. Its protein is CASSFQGTGELFF.

This clonotype appeared many times. The genes are TRBV12-3 or TRBV12-4 and TRBJ2-7; D not certain. V shed 1 base and J shed 5 bases, with 9 bases lying between them. The CDR3 totals 13 residues. CDR3 in DNA: TGTGCCAGCAGTTTAGTAGTTTATCACGAGCAGTACTTC. This codes for CASSLVVYHEQYF.

At least ten counts were recorded for this clonotype. The chain carries TRBV18 and TRBJ2-7; a weak D match, TRBD2 (6 bases). This CDR3 has 15 residues. Germline V gene data show CDR1 as KGHSH and CDR2 as LQKENI. Trimming cost V 4 bases and J 2 bases, with 15 bases left between them. The CDR3 spells CASSLSSGSTYEQYF. Here the CDR3 DNA reads TGTGCCAGCTCACTATCTTCCGGGAGTACCTACGAGCAGTACTTC.

V usage is TRBV28 and J usage is TRBJ1-5; no clear D gene. V lost 2 bases and J lost 0, with 8 bases in between. The CDR3 length is 15 residues. In germline, CDR1 is MDHEN, CDR2 SYDVKM. For the CDR3, the DNA is TGTGCCAGCAGTTTAGGCGGCTATAGCAATCAGCCCCAGCATTTT. Translated: CASSLGGYSNQPQHF.

This clonotype was detected many times. The chain joins TRBV4-2 to TRBJ2-2, with unresolved D. V was clipped by 3 bases and J by 6 bases, with 5 bases between them. This CDR3 is 12 amino acids long. Germline-derived CDR1 and CDR2 are LGHNA and YNFKEQ. The CDR3 reads CASSHSSGELFF. Here the CDR3 DNA reads TGTGCCAGCAGCCATTCTTCCGGGGAGCTGTTTTTT.

In its sample, this clonotype was seen many times. The rearrangement uses TRBV12-3 or TRBV12-4 and TRBJ2-1; D perhaps matches TRBD2 (5 bases). V was cut by 3 bases and J by 4 bases, with 13 bases left in between. This CDR3 spans 15 amino acids. The CDR3 spells CASSLVAPLYNEQFF. CDR3 sequence (DNA): TGTGCCAGCAGTTTGGTAGCGCCTCTGTACAATGAGCAGTTCTTC.

This clonotype has more than one count but fewer than ten. The chain couples TRBV12-3 or TRBV12-4 to TRBJ2-1; D remains unclear. V was clipped by 6 bases and J by 1 base, with 7 bases between them. The CDR3 contains 13 residues. CDR3 region: CASSLTSYNEQFF. The CDR3 bases are TGTGCCAGCAGCCTTACATCCTACAATGAGCAGTTCTTC.

This clonotype has ten or more counts. The chain employs TRBV5-1 and TRBJ2-7; 9 bases are a match to TRBD1. In germline, CDR1 is SGHRS, CDR2 YFSETQ. CDR3 length: 15 residues. The trim removed 2 bases at V and 6 bases at J, leaving 9 bases unmatched. The CDR3 sequence is CASSFKGTGTVEQYF. The CDR3 DNA is TGCGCCAGCAGCTTCAAAGGGACAGGGACCGTCGAGCAGTACTTC.

This clonotype was observed at least ten times. This chain joins TRBV6-5 and TRBJ2-5; tentatively, D is TRBD1 (5 bases). V shed 0 bases and J shed 4 bases, with 12 bases lying between them. Germline loops: CDR1 MNHEY, CDR2 SVGAGI. The CDR3 loop spans 15 amino acids. The CDR3 DNA sequence: TGTGCCAGCAGTTACTCGAATGGGGCGAGAGAGACCCAGTACTTC. Translation: CASSYSNGARETQYF.

At least ten counts were recorded for this clonotype. Here the CDR3 DNA reads TGCAGCAATCGGGACCACACAGATACGCAGTATTTT. This sequence encodes CSNRDHTDTQYF. V and J are TRBV29-1 and TRBJ2-3; D might be TRBD1 or TRBD2, each matching 5 bases. Germline V gene sequence: CDR1 SQVTM, CDR2 ANQGSEA. Deletions cut 8 bases from V and 2 bases from J, with 11 bases between. The CDR3 loop spans 12 amino acids.

This clonotype was counted many times. V and J are TRBV28 and TRBJ2-7; 12 positions match TRBD1. V lost 10 bases, J lost 6 bases, and 4 bases stayed unmatched. The CDR3 is 12 amino acids. The germline gives CDR1 MDHEN, CDR2 SYDVKM. The CDR3 is CAIRGQGAEQYF. As DNA, the CDR3 is TGTGCCATCAGGGGACAGGGGGCCGAGCAGTACTTC.

This clonotype was counted at least ten times. This chain joins TRBV6-4 and TRBJ2-1, with D hard to call. This CDR3 comprises 14 residues. V was clipped by 3 bases and J by 7 bases, with 13 bases between them. The germline V gene has CDR1 MRHNA and CDR2 SNTAGT. The CDR3 DNA reads TGTGCCAGCAGTGAAGGCGGACCGTTGAATGAGCAGTTCTTC. This encodes CASSEGGPLNEQFF.

This clonotype appeared many times. The chain has TRBV29-1 and TRBJ2-3, with TRBD2 matching 9 bases. From germline, CDR1 is SQVTM and CDR2 ANQGSEA. The trim removed 3 bases at V and 2 bases at J, leaving 15 bases unmatched. The CDR3 loop spans 18 amino acids. The CDR3, as DNA: TGCAGCGTTGAGTTCTCCGTAGGTGCGGGAGGGAACACAGATACGCAGTATTTT. It translates to CSVEFSVGAGGNTDTQYF.

For this clonotype: A read error is possible here, since a much larger clone lies one base away. The chain has TRBV6-2 or TRBV6-3 and TRBJ2-1; unclear D gene. Trimming shortened V by 7 bases and J by 3 bases, and 10 bases separated the two germline ends. CDR1 MNHEY and CDR2 SVGEGT come from the germline V gene. This CDR3 has 13 amino acids. The CDR3 protein is CASTPSCYNEQFF. The CDR3 DNA reads TGTGCCAGCACCCCAAGTTGCTACAATGAGCAGTTCTTC.

This clonotype was seen repeatedly, ten times or more. The V gene is TRBV4-3, the J gene TRBJ2-3, with a weak D call TRBD1 (5 bases). CDR3 length: 14 amino acids. With 2 bases removed from V and 9 bases from J, the gap between germline ends came to 15 bases. The germline gives CDR1 LGHNA, CDR2 YSLEER. DNA of the CDR3: TGCGCCAGCAGCCAATTAACAGGTTTTGACACGCAGTATTTT. Protein sequence: CASSQLTGFDTQYF.

This chain joins TRBV2 and TRBJ2-6, with 8 bases matching TRBD1. CDR3 length: 19 amino acids. Germline V gives CDR1 SNHLY, CDR2 FYNNEI. The V gene end was trimmed by 7 bases and the J gene end by 0 bases; junction bases not matched to a gene: 14. CDR3 in amino acids: CASITVRTGLHSGANVLTF. The CDR3 bases are TGTGCCAGCATTACGGTCAGGACAGGGCTACACTCTGGGGCCAACGTCCTGACTTTC.

This clonotype was counted a few times. The chain couples TRBV25-1 to TRBJ2-7, with 15 bases identical to TRBD2. The CDR3 loop spans 17 amino acids. Unmatched junction bases numbered 11, after V lost 2 bases and J lost 9 bases. Germline-derived CDR1 and CDR2 are MGHDK and SYGVNS. CDR3 DNA sequence: TGTGCCAGCAGTGAAGATGGACTAGCGGGAGGGGGACTCGGGCAGTACTTC. It codes for CASSEDGLAGGGLGQYF.

This clonotype was found a few times. This chain connects TRBV15 to TRBJ2-3; D gene ambiguous. The CDR3 covers 16 residues. V was cut by 1 base and J by 0 bases, with 11 bases left in between. CDR1 is LNHNV, CDR2 YYDKDF, per germline (reference sequence). The CDR3 DNA sequence: TGTGCCACCAGCAGAGGGTACGGAACTAGCACAGATACGCAGTATTTT. It encodes CATSRGYGTSTDTQYF. The whole variable domain, filled in from reference TRBV15 and TRBJ2-3, reads DAMVIQNPRYQVTQFGKPVTLSCSQTLNHNVMYWYQQKSSQAPKLLFHYYDKDFNNEADTPDNFQSRRPNTSFCFLDIRSPGLGDTAMYLCATSRGYGTSTDTQYFGPGTRLTVL.

This clonotype was seen ten or more times. The chain carries TRBV20-1 and TRBJ2-1, with a possible D match to TRBD2 (6 bases). V lost 3 bases, J lost 3 bases, and 12 bases lay in between. Germline CDR1 reads DFQATT; CDR2 reads SNEGSKA (reference sequence). The CDR3 has 14 amino acids. CDR3: CSARTSHDYNEQFF. The CDR3 DNA follows: TGCAGTGCTAGGACTAGTCATGACTACAATGAGCAGTTCTTC.

This clonotype has ten or more counts. The genes are TRBV10-3 and TRBJ2-7; the match to TRBD2 covers 8 bases. Germline V CDR1 and CDR2: ENHRY, SYGVKD. The trim removed 6 bases at V and 4 bases at J, leaving 8 bases unmatched. The CDR3 has 14 amino acids. Here the CDR3 DNA reads TGTGCCATCAGCGGGGGGGGGAAGGATTACGAGCAGTACTTC. This codes for CAISGGGKDYEQYF.

This clonotype occurred many times. The chain is built from TRBV5-1 and TRBJ2-2, with no clear D. Looked up from germline, CDR1 is SGHRS and CDR2 is YFSETQ. The CDR3 sequence is 15 residues long. V was clipped by 0 bases and J by 0 bases, with 6 bases between them. The CDR3 region is CASSLETTNTGELFF. The CDR3 coding sequence is TGCGCCAGCAGCTTGGAAACCACGAACACCGGGGAGCTGTTTTTT.

This clonotype has a count of ten or more. V and J are TRBV9 and TRBJ1-1; 8 bases align to TRBD1. Germline CDR1 reads SGDLS; CDR2 reads YYNGEE. The CDR3 consists of 16 residues. V trimming: 4 bases; J trimming: 1 base; junction bases outside the gene matches: 9. The CDR3 DNA reads as TGTGCCAGCAGCCCAGGGGGACAGGTATGGAACACTGAAGCTTTCTTT. It codes for CASSPGGQVWNTEAFF.

A remark on this clonotype: This could be a read error, since a much larger clone is one nucleotide away. The chain has TRBV5-6 and TRBJ2-5; TRBD1 or TRBD2 may be the D gene (5 bases each). The CDR3 is 14 amino acids. The germline V gene encodes CDR1 SGHDT and CDR2 YYEEEE. V dropped 5 bases and J dropped 6 bases, with 17 bases sitting between them. The CDR3 here is CASSYPRGVKTQYF. CDR3 nucleotide sequence: TGTGCCAGCAGTTACCCCCGGGGCGTCAAGACCCAGTACTTC.

On this clonotype: A much larger clonotype is one base distant, so this may be a read error. This rearrangement joins TRBV29-1 to TRBJ2-2; tentative D call: TRBD2 (6 bases). The V and J ends lost 3 bases and 4 bases respectively, with 12 bases between them. This CDR3 region has 14 residues. Germline-derived CDR1 and CDR2 are SQVTM and ANQGSEA. The chain's CDR3 is CSVDSGGLTGELFF. CDR3 DNA sequence: TGCAGCGTTGATAGCGGCGGTCTCACCGGGGAGCTGTTTTTT.